This T cell receptor beta chain was observed in a study of T-cell memory formation after mild COVID-19. Study-level background: TCR clustering was largely donor specific.

The CDR3 extends over 15 amino acids. From germline, CDR1 is DFQATT and CDR2 SNEGSKA (reference sequence). V lost 8 bases and J lost 1, with 18 bases in between. TCR alpha and TCR beta cDNA libraries with sample barcodes and UMIs came from 5'RACE using constant-segment primers. TCRdb fed the 5' RACE reads into MiXCR, producing one record per CDR3 protein. The sample lists about 440,000 distinct CDR3 sequences; 20% were seen once. This clonotype was recorded once. The antigen remains unidentified. Regarding the study as a whole: Unconfirmed was the SARS-CoV-2 specificity of second-wave clones that peaked on day 37. Among CD4+ contracting clones, most were CM and EM, and CD8+ ones EMRA.

This TCR was recovered from an adult woman who had mild COVID-19 (a few samples of this study predate the infection). Cell type and time point are not known. Source material: PBMCs or a T cell subset sorted from them (not recorded which). The chain has TRBV20-1 and TRBJ2-1, with D possibly being TRBD1 (6 bases). CDR3 DNA sequence: TGCAGTTCTAAGGTCGGCAGGGGATCCTACAATGAGCAGTTCTTC. Its translation: CSSKVGRGSYNEQFF.